Below are 26 T cell receptor beta chains sequenced from a single sample in a study of metastatic and nonmetastatic thyroid tumors. Patients were all untreated before their thyroid surgery. TCRdb reassembled clones from the PCR reads with MiXCR. The table records some 15,000 clones, approximately 30% of them present only once. Material: adjacent normal tissue. Receptors were obtained from a female donor with papillary thyroid cancer or a benign thyroid nodule (not recorded which). Some clones in this sample may be carry-over from other donors' samples.

This clone is large (0.1 to 1%) within its sample. The chain uses TRBV11-2 and TRBJ2-1; D call uncertain. Germline CDR1 and CDR2: SGHAT and FQNNGV. This CDR3 has 15 amino acids. The V end lost 3 bases, the J end lost 5 bases, and 14 bases lay between the germline ends. The CDR3 is CASSLSKVENNEQFF. CDR3 DNA sequence: TGTGCCAGCAGCTTGAGCAAGGTTGAGAACAATGAGCAGTTCTTC.

This clone turned up a few times. The chain employs TRBV5-8 and TRBJ2-5; D unresolved. The CDR3 is made up of 15 amino acids. V was shortened by 0 bases and J by 5 bases, with 14 bases between the two germline ends. From germline, CDR1 is SGHTS and CDR2 YDEGEE. The CDR3 DNA follows: TGTGCCAGCAGCTTGGAAGTGGGGATGGTGGAGACCCAGTACTTC. It codes for CASSLEVGMVETQYF.

This clone was recorded a few times. The chain combines TRBV28 with TRBJ1-2; 7 bases align to TRBD1. Germline loops: CDR1 MDHEN, CDR2 SYDVKM. The CDR3 has 14 residues. Trimming removed 4 bases from V and 4 bases from J; junction bases left unmatched: 6. In nucleotides, the CDR3 is TGTGCCAGCAGTTCCAGGGGGGTTGTCTATGGCTACACCTTC. Amino acid sequence: CASSSRGVVYGYTF.

This clone was counted once. V gene TRBV30 combines with J gene TRBJ2-7; 10 bases line up with TRBD2. Losses at the gene ends were 1 base for V and 6 bases for J; bases not matched to a gene: 3. The length of the CDR3 is 13 residues. The germline V gene has CDR1 GTSNPN and CDR2 SVGIG (reference sequence). CDR3 loop: CAWSELAGREQYF. The CDR3 nucleotides are TGTGCCTGGAGTGAACTAGCGGGACGCGAGCAGTACTTC.

CDR3 sequence: CASSLPGLGTDTQYF. The CDR3, as DNA: TGTGCCAGCAGCCTTCCGGGACTAGGGACAGATACGCAGTATTTT. The chain joins TRBV3-1 to TRBJ2-3, with 8 positions matching TRBD2. V shed 4 bases, J shed 3 bases, and the junction held 6 bases outside the gene matches. This CDR3 region has 15 residues. Germline V lookup: CDR1 LGHDT, CDR2 YNNKEL (reference sequence).

This clone counts as medium-sized (0.01 to 0.1%). The CDR3 loop reads CASMDRANEKLFF. The CDR3 nucleotides read TGTGCCAGCATGGACAGGGCTAATGAAAAACTGTTTTTT. The V and J genes are TRBV2 and TRBJ1-4, with 8 positions matching TRBD1. Unmatched junction bases numbered 1, after V lost 7 bases and J lost 3 bases. CDR1 and CDR2 (germline): SNHLY, FYNNEI. This CDR3 has 13 amino acids.

The J gene is TRBJ2-1, the V gene TRBV5-1; 8 bases map to TRBD1. The CDR3 consists of 15 residues. The junction had 5 bases not matched to a gene; V was cut back by 3 bases and J by 3 bases. In germline, CDR1 is SGHRS, CDR2 YFSETQ. CDR3 amino acids: CASSSVQGVYNEQFF. DNA for the CDR3: TGCGCCAGCAGCTCGGTACAGGGGGTCTACAATGAGCAGTTCTTC.

With respect to this clone: The sample holds other DNA sequences that translate to the same CDR3. The chain has TRBV28 and TRBJ2-7; no clear D. The CDR3 length is 12 residues. V was shortened by 1 base and J by 7 bases, with 8 bases between the two germline ends. The V gene's germline CDR1 is MDHEN and CDR2 SYDVKM. The CDR3 region has the DNA TGTGCCAGCAGTTTATCCACCTTGGAGCAGTACTTC. Its protein is CASSLSTLEQYF.

The rearrangement joins TRBV20-1 to TRBJ2-1, with TRBD1 matching 9 bases. CDR3 length equals 14 residues. The V gene end was trimmed by 1 base and the J gene end by 4 bases; junction bases not matched to a gene: 2. Looked up from germline, CDR1 is DFQATT and CDR2 is SNEGSKA (reference sequence). The DNA of the CDR3 is TGCAGTGCTAGAGGGACAGGGGCATACAATGAGCAGTTCTTC. Translated, it gives CSARGTGAYNEQFF.

This rearrangement joins TRBV6-1 to TRBJ2-7; D remains unclear. Trimming shortened V by 6 bases and J by 8 bases, and 14 bases separated the two germline ends. The CDR3 spans 12 residues. From germline, CDR1 is MNHNS and CDR2 SASEGT. CDR3 nucleotides: TGTGCCAGCAGCCCATATCGAGGCCAGCAGTACGTC. The encoded protein is CASSPYRGQQYV.

In its sample, this clone was seen a few times. The gene calls are TRBV6-1 and TRBJ2-2; 7 nucleotides align to TRBD1. This CDR3 is 14 amino acids long. V dropped 8 bases and J dropped 4; count of bases not matched to a gene: 7. CDR1 is MNHNS, CDR2 SASEGT, per germline. The CDR3 loop is CASRPGDSTGELFF. The DNA of the CDR3 is TGTGCCAGCCGCCCCGGGGACAGCACCGGGGAGCTGTTTTTT.

DNA for the CDR3: TGTGCCAGCAGCCGACCTAGGGGACAGGCAAGCACAGATACGCAGTATTTT. It yields the protein CASSRPRGQASTDTQYF. This chain links TRBV11-1 with TRBJ2-3; 8 bases map to TRBD1. Germline V CDR1 and CDR2: SGHAT, FQDESV (reference sequence). Losses at the gene ends were 5 bases for V and 0 bases for J; bases not matched to a gene: 10. This CDR3 is 17 amino acids long.

This chain connects TRBV5-1 to TRBJ2-7; 10 nucleotides align to TRBD1. Germline assignment: CDR1 SGHRS and CDR2 YFSETQ. The CDR3 extends over 17 amino acids. The V segment lost 0 bases and the J segment 2 bases; nucleotides outside the gene matches: 8. The CDR3 region is CASSLALRQGAAYEQYF. The CDR3 DNA reads TGCGCCAGCAGCTTGGCCTTGAGACAGGGGGCAGCCTACGAGCAGTACTTC.

The chain has TRBV20-1 and TRBJ1-6; no reliable D call. Germline CDR1 is DFQATT and CDR2 is SNEGSKA (reference sequence). V shed 3 bases and J shed 8 bases, with 11 bases lying between them. The CDR3 is 13 residues long. The CDR3 DNA sequence: TGCAGTGCTAGGGGCTTTTCAGATTCACCCCTCCACTTT. Encoded protein: CSARGFSDSPLHF.

This clone was observed at least ten times. The rearrangement uses TRBV6-2 or TRBV6-3 and TRBJ2-1; 10 nucleotides align to TRBD2. Trimming cost V 3 bases and J 3 bases; bases outside gene matches: 5. This CDR3 is 16 amino acids long. The V gene's germline CDR1 is MNHEY and CDR2 SVGEGT. The CDR3 DNA reads as TGTGCCAGCAGTTATCCCACTAGCGGGGTCTACAATGAGCAGTTCTTC. Protein sequence: CASSYPTSGVYNEQFF.

By frequency in the sample, this clone is large. In DNA form, the CDR3 reads TGTGCCAGCAGTTACCCCCCGGATTTGGATGGTGGCTACACCTTC. Protein: CASSYPPDLDGGYTF. V gene TRBV6-5 combines with J gene TRBJ1-2; D gene unclear. The length of the CDR3 is 15 residues. Germline V gene data show CDR1 as MNHEY and CDR2 as SVGAGI. V was trimmed by 2 bases and J by 7 bases, leaving 17 bases between them.

This clone was picked up many times. The chain is built from TRBV5-1 and TRBJ1-6; D remains ambiguous. Trimming stripped 4 bases from V and 0 bases from J, with 20 bases between. The CDR3 is 19 residues long. Looked up from germline, CDR1 is SGHRS and CDR2 is YFSETQ. CDR3 DNA: TGCGCCAGCAGCCCACTAGGTGGGCCACAAAGCTCCTATAATTCACCCCTCCACTTT. Translation gives CASSPLGGPQSSYNSPLHF.

This clone was seen a few times. The chain recombines TRBV27 with TRBJ2-7; D gene unclear. From germline, CDR1 is MNHEY and CDR2 SMNVEV (reference sequence). Between the trimmed V and J ends, which lost 2 bases and 3 bases, there was a span of 8 bases. The CDR3 has 13 residues. The CDR3 is CASSLGIGYEQYF. In nucleotides, the CDR3 is TGTGCCAGCAGTTTAGGTATTGGCTACGAGCAGTACTTC.

The chain has TRBV20-1 and TRBJ2-2, with D unclear. This CDR3 comprises 12 residues. Germline loops: CDR1 DFQATT, CDR2 SNEGSKA (reference sequence). The V end lost 7 bases, the J end lost 10 bases, and 16 bases lay between the germline ends. Here the CDR3 DNA reads TGCAGTGTCCAGCCGGCAGCCGAGGAGCTGTTTTTT. Translating gives CSVQPAAEELFF.

V gene TRBV6-1 combines with J gene TRBJ2-7; D gene ambiguous. The CDR3 totals 13 residues. Germline-derived CDR1 and CDR2 are MNHNS and SASEGT. The V gene lost 2 bases and the J gene lost 3 bases, with 8 bases spanning the gap. The CDR3: CASSESQDYEQYF. CDR3 DNA sequence: TGTGCCAGCAGTGAAAGTCAGGACTACGAGCAGTACTTC.

This clone rates as large. Additional DNA sequences in this sample encode the identical CDR3. The chain combines TRBV12-5 with TRBJ1-2; TRBD1 matches at 9 bases. CDR3 length equals 16 residues. CDR1 is LGHNT, CDR2 FRNRAP, per germline. The junction had 15 bases not matched to a gene; V was cut back by 6 bases and J by 7 bases. CDR3 protein: CASGNIVIGTGSGYTF. In DNA, the CDR3 is TGTGCTAGTGGAAATATCGTTATAGGGACAGGGTCTGGCTACACCTTC. Combining the CDR3 with reference TRBV12-5 and TRBJ1-2 gives the whole variable domain DARVTQTPRHKVTEMGQEVTMRCQPILGHNTVFWYRQTMMQGLELLAYFRNRAPLDDSGMPKDRFSAEMPDATLATLKIQPSEPRDSAVYFCASGNIVIGTGSGYTFGSGTRLTVV.

This clone has only a few counts. The chain combines TRBV6-1 with TRBJ1-5; D gene uncertain. Germline V lookup: CDR1 MNHNS, CDR2 SASEGT. The V end lost 6 bases, the J end lost 7 bases, and 19 bases lay between the germline ends. The CDR3 is 15 residues long. CDR3 in DNA: TGTGCCAGCAGCCCAAGGGAGCCGGCGGAACAGCCCCAGCATTTT. Its protein product is CASSPREPAEQPQHF.

Only a few counts were recorded for this clone. This chain connects TRBV7-3 to TRBJ1-1; no clear D gene. Deletions cut 2 bases from V and 7 bases from J, with 8 bases between. The CDR3 extends over 12 amino acids. In germline, CDR1 is SGHTA, CDR2 FQGTGA. In DNA form, the CDR3 reads TGTGCCAGCAGCTTACAGGACGGTGAAGCTTTCTTT. Encoded protein: CASSLQDGEAFF.

Note on this clone: This may arise from a read error, as a much more abundant clone is one base away. V usage is TRBV6-1 and J usage is TRBJ1-2; a possible D gene is TRBD1 (5 bases). There are 17 residues in the CDR3. The V and J ends lost 7 bases and 5 bases respectively, with 26 bases between them. The germline gives CDR1 MNHNS, CDR2 SASEGT. CDR3 nucleotide sequence: TGTGCCAGCACCCGTAGGTGGGGGATTATCACCGATTATGGCTACACCTTC. Translation: CASTRRWGIITDYGYTF.

In this sample, this clone turned up many times. The V call is TRBV12-3 or TRBV12-4, the J call TRBJ1-1, with D possibly being TRBD1 (6 bases). Trimming left V 6 bases short and J 2 bases short, with 10 bases between. CDR3 size: 13 residues. DNA of the CDR3: TGTGCCAGCAGATTACAGGGTAACACTGAAGCTTTCTTT. As protein: CASRLQGNTEAFF.

The chain uses TRBV28 and TRBJ1-5; possibly TRBD1 for D (5 bases). V lost 2 bases and J 4 bases, leaving 9 bases between the germline ends. From germline, CDR1 is MDHEN and CDR2 SYDVKM. The CDR3 spans 14 residues. Here the CDR3 DNA reads TGTGCCAGCAGTTTAATAGGGGCAAATCAGCCCCAGCATTTT. It is translated as CASSLIGANQPQHF.